These T cell receptor beta chains were read from a single sample in a study of shared clonotypes between healthy human individuals. Some clones are missing from TCRdb's copy, which holds only in-frame ones; the method was immunoSEQ multiplex PCR. The sample gives approximately 2.5 million clones, around nine tenths of which show up once; 0.13% to 0.15% is in the top ten. The sequenced sample consisted of naive CD4+ T cells sorted from blood. The receptor set was obtained from a man aged 18 to 29 in good health. Both conserved end residues are part of each CDR3. The order of the fields is V gene, CDR3 length, J gene, CDR3 protein.

TRBV29-1	14	TRBJ1-1	CSVAPSAGNTEAFF
TRBV4-1	18	TRBJ2-7	CASSHLGYSGTEPYEQYF
TRBV13	17	TRBJ2-5	CASSFVGLAGDKETQYF
TRBV5-1	13	TRBJ1-1	CASSLEPRMGAFF
TRBV7-9	13	TRBJ1-2	CASSQTPNYGYTF
TRBV9	12	TRBJ2-7	CASASDDYEQYF
TRBV6-6	14	TRBJ2-2	CASRQGANTGELFF
TRBV9	15	TRBJ2-7	CASSPTSGSVGEQYF
TRBV23-1	16	TRBJ2-7	CASSHSETGKTYEQYF
TRBV30	17	TRBJ2-7	CAWSLAYSRDRPYEQYF